Below are 3 T cell receptor beta chains sequenced from a single sample in a study of cytomegalovirus exposure and HLA in healthy donors. The PCR was carried out with 60 Vbeta primers and 13 Jbeta primers. Clones were read by immunoSEQ multiplex PCR, and TCRdb kept only the in-frame ones, dropping some. In the table there are some 200,000 clones, approximately 83% of which are singletons. Sequencing input: PBMCs. Every receptor here comes from a boy aged 2 to 10 in good health and CMV-seronegative.

This clone was detected a few times. V and J are TRBV11-2 and TRBJ2-2, with a weak D call TRBD1 (5 bases). This CDR3 has 12 residues. Germline V gene lookup returns CDR1 SGHAT and CDR2 FQNNGV. Trimming took off 2 bases at V and 9 bases at J, with 7 bases between the two ends. This CDR3 reads CASSLKGWELFF. DNA of the CDR3: TGTGCCAGCAGCTTAAAGGGGTGGGAGCTGTTTTTT.

The chain has TRBV7-2 and TRBJ2-1, with 7 bases lining up with TRBD2. The CDR3 spans 16 residues. The V gene end was trimmed by 5 bases and the J gene end by 0 bases; junction bases not matched to a gene: 7. Germline loops: CDR1 SGHTA, CDR2 FQGNSA. CDR3 residues: CASSPWGGDSYNEQFF. CDR3 bases: TGTGCCAGCAGCCCCTGGGGGGGGGACTCCTACAATGAGCAGTTCTTC.

The chain combines TRBV5-1 with TRBJ2-3, with 8 bases lining up with TRBD1. The CDR3 is 16 residues long. Losses at the gene ends were 2 bases for V and 1 base for J; bases not matched to a gene: 6. Germline V lookup: CDR1 SGHRS, CDR2 YFSETQ. DNA of the CDR3: TGCGCCAGCAGCTTCCCCCGACAGGGGCGCACAGATACGCAGTATTTT. Translated: CASSFPRQGRTDTQYF. The variable domain in full, completed from reference TRBV5-1 and TRBJ2-3, reads KAGVTQTPRYLIKTRGQQVTLSCSPISGHRSVSWYQQTPGQGLQFLFEYFSETQRNKGNFPGRFSGRQFSNSRSEMNVSTLELGDSALYLCASSFPRQGRTDTQYFGPGTRLTVL.